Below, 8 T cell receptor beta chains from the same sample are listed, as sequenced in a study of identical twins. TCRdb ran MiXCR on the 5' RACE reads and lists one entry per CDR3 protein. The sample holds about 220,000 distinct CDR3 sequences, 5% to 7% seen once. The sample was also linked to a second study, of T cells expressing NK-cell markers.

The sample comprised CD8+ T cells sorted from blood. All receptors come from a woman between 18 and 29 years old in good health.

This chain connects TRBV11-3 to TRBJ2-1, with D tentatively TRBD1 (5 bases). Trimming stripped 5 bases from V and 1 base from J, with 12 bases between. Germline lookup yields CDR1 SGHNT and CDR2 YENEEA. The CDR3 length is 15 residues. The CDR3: CASSPRQGSYNEQFF. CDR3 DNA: TGTGCCAGCAGCCCCCGTCAGGGATCCTACAATGAGCAGTTCTTC.

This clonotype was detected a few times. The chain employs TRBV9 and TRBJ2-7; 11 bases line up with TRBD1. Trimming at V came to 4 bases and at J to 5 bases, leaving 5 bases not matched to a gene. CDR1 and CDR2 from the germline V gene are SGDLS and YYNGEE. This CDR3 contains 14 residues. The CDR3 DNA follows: TGTGCCAGCAGCCCAGGACAGGGGGCCGACGAGCAGTACTTC. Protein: CASSPGQGADEQYF. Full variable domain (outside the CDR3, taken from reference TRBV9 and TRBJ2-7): DSGVTQTPKHLITATGQRVTLRCSPRSGDLSVYWYQQSLDQGLQFLIQYYNGEERAKGNILERFSAQQFPDLHSELNLSSLELGDSALYFCASSPGQGADEQYFGPGTRLTVT.

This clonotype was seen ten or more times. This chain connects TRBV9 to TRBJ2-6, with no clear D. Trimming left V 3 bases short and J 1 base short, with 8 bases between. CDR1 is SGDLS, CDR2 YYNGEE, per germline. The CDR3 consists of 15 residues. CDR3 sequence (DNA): TGTGCCAGCAGCGATTCGGCTTCTGGGGCCAACGTCCTGACTTTC. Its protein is CASSDSASGANVLTF.

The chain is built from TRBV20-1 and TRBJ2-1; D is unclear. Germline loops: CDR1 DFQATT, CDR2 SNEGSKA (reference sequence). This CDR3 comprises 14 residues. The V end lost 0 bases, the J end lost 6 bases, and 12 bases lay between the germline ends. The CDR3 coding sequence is TGCAGTGCTAGAGATTTCAGTCTGACCAATGAGCAGTTCTTC. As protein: CSARDFSLTNEQFF.

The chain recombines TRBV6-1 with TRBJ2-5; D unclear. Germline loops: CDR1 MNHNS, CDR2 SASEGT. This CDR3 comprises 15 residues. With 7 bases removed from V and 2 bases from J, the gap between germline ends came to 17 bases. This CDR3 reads CASTSLEEVQETQYF. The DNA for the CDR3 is TGTGCCAGCACCTCCCTCGAGGAAGTACAAGAGACCCAGTACTTC.

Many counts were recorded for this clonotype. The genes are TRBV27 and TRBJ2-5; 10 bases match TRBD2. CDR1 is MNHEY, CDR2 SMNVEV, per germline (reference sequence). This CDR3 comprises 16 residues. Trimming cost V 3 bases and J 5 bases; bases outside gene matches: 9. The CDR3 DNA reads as TGTGCCAGCAGTTTCGGAGCGGGAGGGCCTTACGAGACCCAGTACTTC. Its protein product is CASSFGAGGPYETQYF.

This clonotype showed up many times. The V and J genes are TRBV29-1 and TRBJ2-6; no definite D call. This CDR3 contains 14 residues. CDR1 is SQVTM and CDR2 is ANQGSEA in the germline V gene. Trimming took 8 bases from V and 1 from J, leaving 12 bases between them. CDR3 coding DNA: TGCAGCCCTTTCCTCGGTTCTGGGGCCAACGTCCTGACTTTC. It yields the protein CSPFLGSGANVLTF.

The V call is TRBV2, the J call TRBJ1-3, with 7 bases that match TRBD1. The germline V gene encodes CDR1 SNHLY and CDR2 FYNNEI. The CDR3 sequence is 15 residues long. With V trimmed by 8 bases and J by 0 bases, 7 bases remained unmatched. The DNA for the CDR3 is TGTGCCAGCCTCGCAGGGGGTATCTCTGGAAACACCATATATTTT. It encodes CASLAGGISGNTIYF.